A single sample gave rise to the 10 T cell receptor beta chains below, sequenced in a study of siplizumab effects on memory and regulatory T cells. The repertoire was sequenced with immunoSEQ multiplex PCR; TCRdb's copy has only in-frame clones and lacks some. The sample yields around 120,000 clones, less than 95% seen once. Sequenced input: non-Treg CD4+ T cells sorted from blood. Every receptor here comes from a human donor in good health.

The chain combines TRBV2 with TRBJ2-5; 9 bases match TRBD2. The CDR3 runs 13 residues. The germline gives CDR1 SNHLY, CDR2 FYNNEI. After removal of 9 bases from V and 4 bases from J, the junction contained 6 bases not matched to a gene. The CDR3, as DNA: TGTGCCAGTAGCGGGAGTGTTCGAGAGACCCAGTACTTC. Its protein product is CASSGSVRETQYF.

The chain joins TRBV9 to TRBJ2-5; 8 bases are shared with TRBD2. The CDR3 spans 15 residues. Trimming cost V 5 bases and J 5 bases; bases outside gene matches: 11. Germline-derived CDR1 and CDR2 are SGDLS and YYNGEE. CDR3 sequence reads: CASSKRAGVVETQYF. The CDR3 bases are TGTGCCAGCAGTAAAAGAGCGGGAGTGGTTGAGACCCAGTACTTC.

CDR3 residues: CASSKSGTEYEQYF. The CDR3 DNA is TGTGCCAGCAGTAAATCCGGGACTGAGTACGAGCAGTACTTC. The chain employs TRBV6-6 and TRBJ2-7; D may be TRBD2 (6 bases). Trimming took off 5 bases at V and 4 bases at J, with 15 bases between the two ends. There are 14 residues in the CDR3. From germline, CDR1 is MNHNY and CDR2 SVGAGI (reference sequence).

The rearrangement links TRBV6-1 to TRBJ1-2; D possibly corresponds to TRBD1 (5 bases). The germline gives CDR1 MNHNS, CDR2 SASEGT. CDR3 length equals 15 residues. V dropped 6 bases and J dropped 3 bases, with 17 bases sitting between them. This CDR3 reads CASSRTARADYGYTF. The DNA for the CDR3 is TGTGCCAGCAGCCGAACGGCCAGGGCGGACTATGGCTACACCTTC.

The rearrangement uses TRBV9 and TRBJ2-7, with a possible D match to TRBD1 (5 bases). This CDR3 region has 14 residues. Trimming pared 2 bases from V and 3 bases from J, leaving 12 bases between. Germline V gene sequence: CDR1 SGDLS, CDR2 YYNGEE. The CDR3 DNA reads TGTGCCAGCAGCGTCACAGGCGCGAACTACGAGCAGTACTTC. This sequence encodes CASSVTGANYEQYF.

The chain is built from TRBV5-6 and TRBJ2-3; perhaps TRBD2 as D (6 bases). Trimming left V 0 bases short and J 2 bases short, with 10 bases between. CDR1 SGHDT and CDR2 YYEEEE come from the germline V gene. The CDR3 is 15 amino acids. CDR3 loop: CASSLVGTPTDTQYF. The CDR3 nucleotides read TGTGCCAGCAGCTTGGTGGGGACTCCCACAGATACGCAGTATTTT.

The chain's CDR3 is CASSTGVYPEAFF. As DNA, the CDR3 is TGTGCCAGCAGTACGGGGGTTTACCCTGAAGCTTTCTTT. This sequence joins TRBV6-1 and TRBJ1-1, with D maybe TRBD1 (5 bases). In germline, CDR1 is MNHNS, CDR2 SASEGT. The V end was cut by 5 bases, the J end by 6 bases, with 13 bases between. This CDR3 spans 13 amino acids.

The chain has TRBV10-3 and TRBJ2-1; 11 nucleotides align to TRBD2. CDR3 length: 16 amino acids. Germline CDR1 and CDR2: ENHRY and SYGVKD. The ends lost 2 bases at V and 2 bases at J; junction bases unmatched: 2. This CDR3 reads CAISEEGLAAYNEQFF. DNA for the CDR3: TGTGCCATCAGTGAGGAGGGACTAGCGGCCTACAATGAGCAGTTCTTC.

The rearrangement uses TRBV5-4 and TRBJ2-3, with 11 bases matching TRBD2. The CDR3 covers 17 residues. V lost 4 bases and J lost 5; bases outside the gene matches: 12. The V gene's germline CDR1 is SGHNT and CDR2 YYREEE (reference sequence). The chain's CDR3 is CASSQNSGRVLIDTQYF. The CDR3 DNA sequence: TGTGCCAGCAGCCAAAATAGCGGGAGGGTACTTATAGATACGCAGTATTTT.

V is TRBV10-1 and J is TRBJ2-5, with TRBD2 as a possible D gene (6 bases). Germline V gene data show CDR1 as WNHNN and CDR2 as SYGVQD (reference sequence). There are 17 residues in the CDR3. Trimming removed 2 bases from V and 2 bases from J, with 18 bases in between. The CDR3 sequence is CASSEGGSLPEQETQYF. For the CDR3, the DNA is TGCGCCAGCAGTGAGGGAGGGAGCCTCCCAGAGCAAGAGACCCAGTACTTC.